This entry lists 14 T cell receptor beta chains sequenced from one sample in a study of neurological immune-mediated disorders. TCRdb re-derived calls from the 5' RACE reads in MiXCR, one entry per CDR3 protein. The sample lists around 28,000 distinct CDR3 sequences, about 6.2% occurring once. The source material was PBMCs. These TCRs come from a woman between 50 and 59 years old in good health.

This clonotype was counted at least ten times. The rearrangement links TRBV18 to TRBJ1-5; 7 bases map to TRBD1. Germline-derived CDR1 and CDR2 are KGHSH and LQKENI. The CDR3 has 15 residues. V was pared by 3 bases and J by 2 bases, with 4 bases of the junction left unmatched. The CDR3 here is CASSPRTGGNQPQHF. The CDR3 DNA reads TGTGCCAGCTCACCCCGGACAGGCGGCAATCAGCCCCAGCATTTT.

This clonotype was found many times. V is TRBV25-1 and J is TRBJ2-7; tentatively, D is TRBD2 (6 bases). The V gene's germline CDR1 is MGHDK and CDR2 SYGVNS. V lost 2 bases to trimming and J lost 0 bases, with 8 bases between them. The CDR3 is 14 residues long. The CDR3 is CASSEGGTSYEQYF. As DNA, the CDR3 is TGTGCCAGCAGTGAAGGGGGGACCTCCTACGAGCAGTACTTC.

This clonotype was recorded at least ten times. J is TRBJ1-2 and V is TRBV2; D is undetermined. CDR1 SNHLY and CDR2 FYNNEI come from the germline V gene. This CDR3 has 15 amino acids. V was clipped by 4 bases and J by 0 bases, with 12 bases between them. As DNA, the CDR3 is TGTGCCAGCAGTGCGTTACAGAAAGCTAACTATGGCTACACCTTC. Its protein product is CASSALQKANYGYTF.

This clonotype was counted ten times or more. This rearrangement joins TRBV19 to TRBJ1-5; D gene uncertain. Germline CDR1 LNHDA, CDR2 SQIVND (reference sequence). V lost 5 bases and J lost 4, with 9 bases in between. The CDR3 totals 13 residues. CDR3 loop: CASSSMVNQPQHF. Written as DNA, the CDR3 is TGTGCCAGTAGTTCAATGGTAAATCAGCCCCAGCATTTT.

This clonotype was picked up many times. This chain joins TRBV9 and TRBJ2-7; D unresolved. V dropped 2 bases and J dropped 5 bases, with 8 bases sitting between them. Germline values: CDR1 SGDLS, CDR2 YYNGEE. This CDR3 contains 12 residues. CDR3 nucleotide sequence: TGTGCCAGCAGCGTCACAATGGACGAGCAGTACTTC. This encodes CASSVTMDEQYF.

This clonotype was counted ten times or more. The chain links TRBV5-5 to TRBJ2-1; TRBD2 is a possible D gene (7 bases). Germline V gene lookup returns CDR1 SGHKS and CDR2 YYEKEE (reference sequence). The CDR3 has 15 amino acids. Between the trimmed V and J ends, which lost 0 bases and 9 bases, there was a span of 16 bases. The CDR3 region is CASSLAGGPGLEQFF. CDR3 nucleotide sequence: TGTGCCAGCAGCTTGGCCGGGGGGCCAGGGCTTGAGCAGTTCTTC. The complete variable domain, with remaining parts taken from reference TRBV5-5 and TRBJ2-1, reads DAGVTQSPTHLIKTRGQQVTLRCSPISGHKSVSWYQQVLGQGPQFIFQYYEKEERGRGNFPDRFSARQFPNYSSELNVNALLLGDSALYLCASSLAGGPGLEQFFGPGTRLTVL.

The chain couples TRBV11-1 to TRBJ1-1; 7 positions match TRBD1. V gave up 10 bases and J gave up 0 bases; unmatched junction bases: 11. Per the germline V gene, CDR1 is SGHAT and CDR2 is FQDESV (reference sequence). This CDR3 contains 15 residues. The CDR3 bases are TGTGCCAACACCGGAAGGGGACAGATGAACACTGAAGCTTTCTTT. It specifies CANTGRGQMNTEAFF.

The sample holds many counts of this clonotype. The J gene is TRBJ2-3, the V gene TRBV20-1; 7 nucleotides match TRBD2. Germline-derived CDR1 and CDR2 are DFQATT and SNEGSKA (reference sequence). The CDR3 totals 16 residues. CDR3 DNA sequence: TGCAGCCGAGGGACGGGGGGTGGTTTCGGCACAGATACGCAGTATTTT. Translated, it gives CSRGTGGGFGTDTQYF.

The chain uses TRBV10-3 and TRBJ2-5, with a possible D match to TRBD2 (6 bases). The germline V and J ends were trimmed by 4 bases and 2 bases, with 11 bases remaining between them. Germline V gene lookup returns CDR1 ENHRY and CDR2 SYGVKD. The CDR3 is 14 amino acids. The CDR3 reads CAISGLGQQETQYF. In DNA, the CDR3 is TGTGCCATCAGTGGACTAGGCCAGCAAGAGACCCAGTACTTC.

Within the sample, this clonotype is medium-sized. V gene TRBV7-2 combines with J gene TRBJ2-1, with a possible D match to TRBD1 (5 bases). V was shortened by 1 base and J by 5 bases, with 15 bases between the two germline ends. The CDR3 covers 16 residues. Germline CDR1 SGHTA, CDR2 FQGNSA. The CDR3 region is CASSLGVGRVNNEQFF. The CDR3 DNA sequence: TGTGCCAGCAGCTTAGGTGTGGGCAGGGTAAACAATGAGCAGTTCTTC.

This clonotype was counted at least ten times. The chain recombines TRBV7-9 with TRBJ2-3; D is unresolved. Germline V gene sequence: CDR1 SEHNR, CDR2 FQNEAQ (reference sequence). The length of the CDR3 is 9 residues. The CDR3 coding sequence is TGTGCGGGCACAGATACGCAGTATTTT. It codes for CAGTDTQYF.

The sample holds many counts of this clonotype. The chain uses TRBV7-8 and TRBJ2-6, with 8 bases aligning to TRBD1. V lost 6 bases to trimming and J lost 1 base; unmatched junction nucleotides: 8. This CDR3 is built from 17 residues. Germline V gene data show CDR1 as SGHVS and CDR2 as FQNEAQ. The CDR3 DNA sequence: TGTGCCAGCAGATGGACAGGGATCAATTCTGGGGCCAACGTCCTGACTTTC. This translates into CASRWTGINSGANVLTF.

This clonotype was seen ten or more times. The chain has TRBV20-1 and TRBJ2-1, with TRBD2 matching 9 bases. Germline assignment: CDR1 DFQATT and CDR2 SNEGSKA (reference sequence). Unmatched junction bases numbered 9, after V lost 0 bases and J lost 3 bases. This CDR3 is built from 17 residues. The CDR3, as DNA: TGCAGTGCTAGAGAGAGAAGCCTAGCGGGGAACTACAATGAGCAGTTCTTC. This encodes CSARERSLAGNYNEQFF.

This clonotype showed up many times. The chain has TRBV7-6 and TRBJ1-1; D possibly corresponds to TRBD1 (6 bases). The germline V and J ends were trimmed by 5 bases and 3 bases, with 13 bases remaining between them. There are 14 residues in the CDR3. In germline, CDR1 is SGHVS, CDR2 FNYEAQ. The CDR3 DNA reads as TGTGCCAGCAGCCAAAACAGGGCGTACACTGAAGCTTTCTTT. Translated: CASSQNRAYTEAFF.